This T cell receptor beta chain was captured by sequencing in a study of post-analysis software for immune sequencing data. On the study more broadly: Secondary progressive, relapsing-remitting and progressive-relapsing multiple sclerosis were among the included disease courses.

Study-level results: Elevated frequency relative to controls characterized about 5 TRBV segments in patients, TRBV5-6, TRBV5-1 and TRBV20-1 among them.

Carried by the TCR beta cDNA libraries were unique molecular identifiers. Via MiXCR, TCRdb re-called the PCR reads, giving one row per CDR3 protein. This repertoire shows a few hundred thousand distinct CDR3 sequences, approximately 38% found once; its top ten account for under 15%. The CDR3 extends over 17 amino acids. CDR1 LGHNA and CDR2 YNFKEQ come from the germline V gene. V lost 1 base and J lost 5, with 18 bases in between. A word on this clonotype: The antigen is not known.

The chain links TRBV4-2 to TRBJ2-1; the D call may be TRBD1 or TRBD2 (7 bases each). The sequenced material came from blood. The TCR comes from a girl between 5 and 17 years old with multiple sclerosis. The CDR3 DNA reads TGTGCCAGCAGCCAAGGGGGAGGGGGCAAAGCCCACAATGAGCAGTTCTTC. Amino acids: CASSQGGGGKAHNEQFF.